What follows are 30 T cell receptor beta chains derived from one specimen sequenced in a study of OX40 agonist ivuxolimab in advanced cancers. Clones were read by immunoSEQ multiplex PCR, and TCRdb kept only the in-frame ones, dropping some. The top ten hold approximately 11% of the sample, which has about 53,000 clones, around 87% seen once. The source material was CD4+ or CD8+ T cells sorted from blood, sampled in a trial of the OX40 agonist ivuxolimab. The source of these receptors is an adult with an advanced solid tumor such as melanoma, head and neck, liver or kidney cancer.

The J gene is TRBJ2-2, the V gene TRBV28; D unclear. Between the trimmed V and J ends, which lost 4 bases and 6 bases, there was a span of 12 bases. This CDR3 has 14 amino acids. The germline CDR1 and CDR2 sequences are MDHEN and SYDVKM. Here the CDR3 DNA reads TGTGCCAGCAGTTCCCCTTCCAGTCCCGGGGAGCTGTTTTTT. The encoded protein is CASSSPSSPGELFF.

This chain joins TRBV2 and TRBJ1-5; D uncertain. Germline assignment: CDR1 SNHLY and CDR2 FYNNEI. This CDR3 has 15 residues. V dropped 2 bases and J dropped 5 bases, with 13 bases sitting between them. The CDR3 region is CASSERSLGYQPQHF. In DNA form, the CDR3 reads TGTGCCAGCAGTGAAAGGAGTCTAGGGTATCAGCCCCAGCATTTT. Full variable domain (missing parts from reference TRBV2 and TRBJ1-5): EPEVTQTPSHQVTQMGQEVILRCVPISNHLYFYWYRQILGQKVEFLVSFYNNEISEKSEIFDDQFSVERPDGSNFTLKIRSTKLEDSAMYFCASSERSLGYQPQHFGDGTRLSIL.

The V gene is TRBV5-8, the J gene TRBJ2-7; 7 nucleotides line up with TRBD1. CDR3 length: 17 residues. The trim removed 0 bases at V and 2 bases at J, leaving 11 bases unmatched. CDR1 is SGHTS, CDR2 YDEGEE, per germline. Here the CDR3 reads CASSLGLSGGSAYEQYF. DNA of the CDR3: TGTGCCAGCAGCTTGGGGCTCTCAGGGGGATCTGCCTACGAGCAGTACTTC.

V gene TRBV19 combines with J gene TRBJ2-1, with 12 bases matching TRBD2. The CDR3 consists of 17 residues. Germline V CDR1 and CDR2: LNHDA, SQIVND (reference sequence). With V trimmed by 0 bases and J by 7 bases, 7 bases remained unmatched. This chain's CDR3 is CASSIDGRLAGANEQFF. The CDR3 nucleotides are TGTGCCAGTAGTATAGATGGTAGACTAGCGGGAGCGAATGAGCAGTTCTTC.

The chain joins TRBV7-2 to TRBJ2-3; 9 bases agree with TRBD2. Germline CDR1 reads SGHTA; CDR2 reads FQGNSA. The CDR3 spans 16 residues. V gave up 2 bases and J gave up 1 base; unmatched junction bases: 4. The CDR3 loop is CASSLQRGAGTDTQYF. The CDR3, as DNA: TGTGCCAGCAGCTTACAGCGGGGGGCGGGCACAGATACGCAGTATTTT.

The rearrangement uses TRBV9 and TRBJ2-2, with D possibly TRBD2 on 6 matching bases. Germline V lookup: CDR1 SGDLS, CDR2 YYNGEE. Trimming took off 2 bases at V and 6 bases at J, with 14 bases between the two ends. The CDR3 extends over 15 amino acids. For the CDR3, the DNA is TGTGCCAGCAGCGTTGGGAGGTTGGGCGCCGGGGAGCTGTTTTTT. Translating gives CASSVGRLGAGELFF.

The gene calls are TRBV28 and TRBJ1-2; TRBD1 is a possible D gene (6 bases). The CDR3 runs 13 residues. CDR1 MDHEN and CDR2 SYDVKM come from the germline V gene. V lost 5 bases and J 7 bases, leaving 14 bases between the germline ends. DNA of the CDR3: TGTGCCAGCAGTACAGGGAGTACTCTTGGCTACACCTTC. Its translation is CASSTGSTLGYTF.

This sequence joins TRBV9 and TRBJ2-1; tentatively, D is TRBD2 (6 bases). Germline V gives CDR1 SGDLS, CDR2 YYNGEE. V was cut by 3 bases and J by 1 base, with 11 bases left in between. CDR3 size: 15 residues. CDR3: CASSAQRASYNEQFF. In DNA form, the CDR3 reads TGTGCCAGCAGCGCCCAGCGGGCATCCTACAATGAGCAGTTCTTC. The entire variable domain, with the rest obtained from reference TRBV9 and TRBJ2-1, is as follows: DSGVTQTPKHLITATGQRVTLRCSPRSGDLSVYWYQQSLDQGLQFLIQYYNGEERAKGNILERFSAQQFPDLHSELNLSSLELGDSALYFCASSAQRASYNEQFFGPGTRLTVL.

The CDR3 loop reads CASRPQQGGFPGELFF. In nucleotides, the CDR3 is TGTGCCAGTAGACCTCAACAGGGTGGTTTTCCCGGGGAGCTGTTTTTT. The chain joins TRBV19 to TRBJ2-2, with D possibly TRBD1 on 6 matching bases. The CDR3 loop spans 16 amino acids. Trimming removed 6 bases at V and 6 bases at J, with 20 bases between. The V gene's germline CDR1 is LNHDA and CDR2 SQIVND (reference sequence).

The J gene is TRBJ1-2, the V gene TRBV6-6; tentative D call: TRBD1 (5 bases). V shed 4 bases and J shed 5 bases, with 14 bases lying between them. The CDR3 length is 14 residues. The germline gives CDR1 MNHNY, CDR2 SVGAGI (reference sequence). Here the CDR3 reads CASSSTDRSYGYTF. CDR3 coding DNA: TGTGCCAGCAGTTCCACAGACAGAAGTTATGGCTACACCTTC.

A remark on this clone: Other DNA variants within this sample encode the same CDR3. The V gene is TRBV20-1, the J gene TRBJ2-5, with unresolved D. This CDR3 has 11 residues. Germline lookup yields CDR1 DFQATT and CDR2 SNEGSKA (reference sequence). V dropped 3 bases and J dropped 2 bases, with 4 bases sitting between them. The CDR3 here is CSASLQETQYF. The CDR3 DNA reads as TGCAGTGCTAGTCTGCAAGAGACCCAGTACTTC.

The chain links TRBV25-1 to TRBJ2-7; TRBD1 matches at 10 bases. Germline CDR1 reads MGHDK; CDR2 reads SYGVNS. The CDR3 contains 17 residues. V lost 5 bases and J lost 2; bases outside the gene matches: 12. CDR3 region: CASSLRDRGFVTYEQYF. For the CDR3, the DNA is TGTGCCAGCAGTCTCCGGGACAGGGGTTTTGTCACCTACGAGCAGTACTTC.

This chain links TRBV5-1 with TRBJ2-7, with D possibly TRBD2 on 6 matching bases. The CDR3 covers 13 residues. Germline-derived CDR1 and CDR2 are SGHRS and YFSETQ. V was trimmed by 4 bases and J by 2 bases, leaving 10 bases between them. For the CDR3, the DNA is TGCGCCAGCAGCCCGGGACTCGCCTACGAGCAGTACTTC. This gives the protein CASSPGLAYEQYF.

The chain joins TRBV6-1 to TRBJ2-2, with 9 bases matching TRBD1. Germline V gene data show CDR1 as MNHNS and CDR2 as SASEGT. The V gene end was trimmed by 8 bases and the J gene end by 4 bases; junction bases not matched to a gene: 5. The CDR3 consists of 14 residues. This CDR3 reads CASRWDRVTGELFF. The CDR3 coding sequence is TGTGCCAGCCGATGGGACAGGGTCACCGGGGAGCTGTTTTTT.

The gene calls are TRBV19 and TRBJ2-4, with D possibly called TRBD1 or TRBD2 (5 bases each). The germline V gene encodes CDR1 LNHDA and CDR2 SQIVND (reference sequence). V lost 8 bases and J 6 bases, leaving 14 bases between the germline ends. CDR3 length: 13 amino acids. DNA for the CDR3: TGTGCCAGTTCAGTGGGGGTCGGAAACATTCAGTACTTC. Its protein product is CASSVGVGNIQYF.

V usage is TRBV10-3 and J usage is TRBJ2-2, with TRBD1 matching 10 bases. Germline V lookup: CDR1 ENHRY, CDR2 SYGVKD. This CDR3 is 15 amino acids long. Trimming removed 6 bases from V and 5 bases from J; junction bases left unmatched: 6. The CDR3 spells CAISAGQGGTGELFF. The CDR3 coding sequence is TGTGCCATCAGCGCCGGACAGGGGGGAACCGGGGAGCTGTTTTTT.

The chain couples TRBV5-4 to TRBJ1-2; perhaps TRBD1 as D (6 bases). The ends were cut back, 4 bases at V and 1 base at J, with 14 bases in the middle. Germline CDR1 SGHNT, CDR2 YYREEE (reference sequence). The CDR3 is 15 residues long. The CDR3 sequence: CASSQATGGNYGYTF. The CDR3 DNA reads TGTGCCAGCAGCCAGGCGACAGGCGGTAACTATGGCTACACCTTC.

This clone was seen only once. J is TRBJ2-3 and V is TRBV4-1; 8 positions match TRBD2. The CDR3 length is 17 residues. Losses at the gene ends were 0 bases for V and 2 bases for J; bases not matched to a gene: 7. Germline V gene sequence: CDR1 MGHRA, CDR2 YSYEKL. CDR3 bases: TGCGCCAGCAGCCAAGAAGTCACTAGCGGAGTCACAGATACGCAGTATTTT. Its protein product is CASSQEVTSGVTDTQYF.

V and J are TRBV5-1 and TRBJ1-1; possible D gene TRBD1, 5 bases. The CDR3 covers 14 residues. Germline lookup yields CDR1 SGHRS and CDR2 YFSETQ. The V end was cut by 0 bases, the J end by 2 bases, with 8 bases between. The CDR3 sequence: CASSLDRYNTEAFF. The DNA of the CDR3 is TGCGCCAGCAGCTTGGACAGGTATAACACTGAAGCTTTCTTT.

The CDR3 DNA follows: TGCGCCAGCAGCCAAGTTCGGGGTACGGGGAGCTCTGGGGCCAACGTCCTGACTTTC. Protein product: CASSQVRGTGSSGANVLTF. The V gene is TRBV4-3, the J gene TRBJ2-6, with D possibly TRBD2 on 5 matching bases. Germline CDR1 is LGHNA and CDR2 is YSLEER. V lost 1 base to trimming and J lost 0 bases, with 16 bases between them. This CDR3 is 19 amino acids long.

The genes are TRBV19 and TRBJ1-3, with TRBD1 matching over 7 bases. Unmatched junction bases numbered 5, after V lost 7 bases and J lost 2 bases. This CDR3 contains 14 residues. Germline V gives CDR1 LNHDA, CDR2 SQIVND (reference sequence). The CDR3, as DNA: TGTGCCAGTATGGGACAGACCCCTGGAAACACCATATATTTT. Residues: CASMGQTPGNTIYF.

As DNA, the CDR3 is TGTGCCAGCAGCCCATCCCCGGGGGTCTATGGCTACACCTTC. Protein: CASSPSPGVYGYTF. The chain recombines TRBV9 with TRBJ1-2, with D possibly matching TRBD1 (5 bases). The CDR3 is 14 residues long. Germline CDR1 SGDLS, CDR2 YYNGEE. V was shortened by 4 bases and J by 4 bases, with 14 bases between the two germline ends.

This chain uses TRBV7-2 with TRBJ1-3; a possible D gene is TRBD1 (5 bases). Germline assignment: CDR1 SGHTA and CDR2 FQGNSA. The CDR3 covers 15 residues. V was shortened by 4 bases and J by 0 bases, with 10 bases between the two germline ends. This CDR3 reads CASSSTGGSGNTIYF. The CDR3 DNA sequence: TGTGCCAGCAGCTCTACAGGCGGCTCTGGAAACACCATATATTTT.

The gene calls are TRBV29-1 and TRBJ1-1, with D perhaps TRBD1 (5 bases). This CDR3 has 13 residues. Trimming shortened V by 5 bases and J by 5 bases, and 15 bases separated the two germline ends. Per germline, CDR1 SQVTM and CDR2 ANQGSEA. This CDR3 reads CSVSPEGKTEAFF. The CDR3, as DNA: TGCAGCGTTAGTCCCGAGGGGAAGACTGAAGCTTTCTTT.

V usage is TRBV7-9 and J usage is TRBJ2-3; no clear D. Germline values: CDR1 SEHNR, CDR2 FQNEAQ (reference sequence). This CDR3 region has 12 residues. Trimming removed 1 base at V and 4 bases at J, with 3 bases between. Here the CDR3 DNA reads TGTGCCAGCAGCTTAGGTGCAGATACGCAGTATTTT. As protein: CASSLGADTQYF.

The chain uses TRBV6-5 and TRBJ2-7; a possible D gene is TRBD1 (6 bases). This CDR3 comprises 14 residues. V lost 3 bases and J 10 bases, leaving 19 bases between the germline ends. Germline V gene sequence: CDR1 MNHEY, CDR2 SVGAGI. The CDR3 DNA reads TGTGCCAGCAGTTATGGACAGAGTACTGGTGGTCAGTACTTC. Protein sequence: CASSYGQSTGGQYF.

The rearrangement uses TRBV7-3 and TRBJ1-2, with 10 bases identical to TRBD1. The V segment lost 5 bases and the J segment 8 bases; nucleotides outside the gene matches: 5. The CDR3 is made up of 13 amino acids. Germline CDR1 SGHTA, CDR2 FQGTGA. The CDR3 sequence: CASSPGQGEGYTF. In nucleotides, the CDR3 is TGTGCCAGCAGCCCCGGACAGGGGGAAGGCTACACCTTC.

The chain carries TRBV6-1 and TRBJ2-3; maybe TRBD2 (6 bases). The germline V gene has CDR1 MNHNS and CDR2 SASEGT. Deletions cut 10 bases from V and 3 bases from J, with 14 bases between. The CDR3 is 13 residues long. CDR3 sequence: CATRETTTDTQYF. In DNA, the CDR3 is TGTGCCACACGGGAGACTACGACAGATACGCAGTATTTT.

This chain uses TRBV9 with TRBJ2-5; 8 bases agree with TRBD1. CDR1 and CDR2 (germline): SGDLS, YYNGEE. V dropped 4 bases and J dropped 2; count of bases not matched to a gene: 10. This CDR3 has 16 amino acids. The CDR3 DNA reads as TGTGCCAGCAGCCCCTCGGGGACAGGTTCACAAGAGACCCAGTACTTC. The encoded protein is CASSPSGTGSQETQYF.

This chain joins TRBV6-6 and TRBJ2-1; TRBD1 matches 9 bases. V was clipped by 5 bases and J by 1 base; unmatched bases: 3. The CDR3 spans 15 residues. The V gene's germline CDR1 is MNHNY and CDR2 SVGAGI (reference sequence). CDR3 sequence reads: CASSKDRGSYNEQFF. In nucleotides, the CDR3 is TGTGCCAGCAGTAAGGACAGGGGTTCCTACAATGAGCAGTTCTTC.